A selection of T cell receptor beta chains follows, all from one sample in a study of T cell repertoires in cytomegalovirus infection. TCRdb re-called the reads through MiXCR, storing one row per CDR3 protein. In the table there are around 280,000 distinct CDR3 sequences, about an eighth of which are singletons. Sequenced sample: PBMCs. All receptors come from a human donor in good health (CMV status not recorded). Some clones in this sample may be carry-over from other donors' samples. CDR3s include the opening cysteine and the closing phenylalanine or tryptophan.

TRBV7-2 CASSFNTGSGYTF
TRBV7-2 CASSTRTGETQYF
TRBV9 CASSPNTGSGEAFF
TRBV6-6 CASSGESTGSYEQYF
TRBV29-1 CSVERQGLADTQYF
TRBV5-1 CASSLDPNTEAFF
TRBV4-1 CASSQGDSLGTEAFF
TRBV20-1 CSAKNRAAKNIQYF
TRBV20-1 CSASPQGDNSPLHF
TRBV24-1 CATRSDSKETQYF
TRBV12-3/TRBV12-4 CASSFGGDQPQHF
TRBV6-1 CASSVGTEGTEAFF
TRBV5-1 CASSPDSLNQPQHF
TRBV19 CASREDRGNQPQHF